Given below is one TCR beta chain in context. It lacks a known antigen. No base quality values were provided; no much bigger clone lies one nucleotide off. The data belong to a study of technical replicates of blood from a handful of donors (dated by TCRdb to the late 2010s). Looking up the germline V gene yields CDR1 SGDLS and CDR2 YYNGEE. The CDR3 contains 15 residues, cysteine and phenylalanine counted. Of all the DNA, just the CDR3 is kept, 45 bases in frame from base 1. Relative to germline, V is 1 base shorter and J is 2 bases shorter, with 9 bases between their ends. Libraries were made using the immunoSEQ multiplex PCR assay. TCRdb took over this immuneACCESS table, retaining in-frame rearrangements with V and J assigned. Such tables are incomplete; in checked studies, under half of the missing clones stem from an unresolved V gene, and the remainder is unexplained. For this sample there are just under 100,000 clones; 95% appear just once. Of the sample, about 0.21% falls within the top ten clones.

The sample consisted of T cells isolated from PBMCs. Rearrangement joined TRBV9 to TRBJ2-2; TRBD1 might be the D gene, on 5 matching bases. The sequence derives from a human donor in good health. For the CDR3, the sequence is CASSVFRVNTGELFF. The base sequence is TGTGCCAGCAGCGTATTCAGGGTTAACACCGGGGAGCTGTTTTTT. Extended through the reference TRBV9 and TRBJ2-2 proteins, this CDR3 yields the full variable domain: DSGVTQTPKHLITATGQRVTLRCSPRSGDLSVYWYQQSLDQGLQFLIQYYNGEERAKGNILERFSAQQFPDLHSELNLSSLELGDSALYFCASSVFRVNTGELFFGEGSRLTVL.